Each of the 27 T cell receptor beta chains below was sequenced from the same sample in a study of T cells after yellow fever vaccination. In TCRdb, the 5' RACE reads were re-called with MiXCR into one record per CDR3 protein. The table shows approximately 150,000 distinct CDR3 sequences, with roughly 8.2% occurring only once. The sequences come from CD4+ T cells sorted from PBMCs, collected 5 days after the yellow fever booster vaccination. Receptor source: a man aged 30 to 45 who received the YFV17D yellow fever vaccine.

In its sample, this clonotype was seen many times. CDR3 amino acids: CSARRAGWGTEAFF. CDR3 sequence (DNA): TGCAGTGCTAGAAGAGCAGGGTGGGGCACTGAAGCTTTCTTT. The rearrangement joins TRBV20-1 to TRBJ1-1; perhaps TRBD1 as D (5 bases). Per germline, CDR1 DFQATT and CDR2 SNEGSKA (reference sequence). V was cut by 2 bases and J by 4 bases, with 14 bases left in between. CDR3 length: 14 residues.

The table lists this clonotype with many counts. The J gene is TRBJ2-3, the V gene TRBV2; D might be TRBD2 (6 bases). V was pared by 4 bases and J by 4 bases, with 15 bases between. The CDR3 is 15 residues long. Germline lookup yields CDR1 SNHLY and CDR2 FYNNEI. In DNA form, the CDR3 reads TGTGCCAGCAGTGTTCGGGCGTCGGGGGCAGATACGCAGTATTTT. This translates into CASSVRASGADTQYF.

This clonotype showed up many times. The genes are TRBV23-1 and TRBJ2-1; no definite D call. TRBV23-1 is given ORF status, its function remaining uncertain. The germline V and J ends were trimmed by 11 bases and 8 bases, with 16 bases remaining between them. The CDR3 consists of 12 residues. The CDR3 here is CAFLTKSDEQFF. CDR3 bases: TGCGCCTTCCTGACAAAGTCGGATGAGCAGTTCTTC.

This clonotype was seen many times. The V call is TRBV20-1, the J call TRBJ2-7; 12 bases are a match to TRBD2. Germline CDR1 reads DFQATT; CDR2 reads SNEGSKA (reference sequence). V lost 4 bases to trimming and J lost 3 bases; unmatched junction nucleotides: 4. The CDR3 has 14 amino acids. This CDR3 is CSATSSGRVYEQYF. The CDR3 coding sequence is TGCAGTGCTACCTCTAGCGGGAGGGTCTACGAGCAGTACTTC.

This clonotype was found many times. The genes are TRBV15 and TRBJ2-3; D remains ambiguous. The V end was cut by 5 bases, the J end by 7 bases, with 13 bases between. Germline CDR1 is LNHNV and CDR2 is YYDKDF (reference sequence). This CDR3 spans 13 amino acids. CDR3 protein: CATSFDLGNTQYF. CDR3 nucleotides: TGTGCCACCAGCTTTGACCTGGGGAATACGCAGTATTTT.

Details on this clonotype: This may be a read error, as it is one base from a much larger clone. The genes are TRBV5-6 and TRBJ2-1; 8 positions agree with TRBD1. The CDR3 contains 14 residues. J gave up 7 bases and V 5 bases, and 8 bases lay outside the gene matches. Germline V gives CDR1 SGHDT, CDR2 YYEEEE. The CDR3 DNA is TGTGCCAGCAGAGACAGGGGTGGTTGTAATGAGCAGTTCTTC. As protein: CASRDRGGCNEQFF. Together with reference TRBV5-6 and TRBJ2-1, the CDR3 gives the full variable domain: DAGVTQSPTHLIKTRGQQVTLRCSPKSGHDTVSWYQQALGQGPQFIFQYYEEEERQRGNFPDRFSGHQFPNYSSELNVNALLLGDSALYLCASRDRGGCNEQFFGPGTRLTVL.

The table lists this clonotype with many counts. V and J are TRBV7-2 and TRBJ2-1; D remains unclear. The CDR3 extends over 12 amino acids. Looked up from germline, CDR1 is SGHTA and CDR2 is FQGNSA. V lost 1 base to trimming and J lost 8 bases, with 6 bases between them. DNA for the CDR3: TGTGCCAGCAGCTTAGGGTGGTATGAGCAGTTCTTC. As protein: CASSLGWYEQFF.

This clonotype was counted a few times. The genes are TRBV20-1 and TRBJ2-5, with a tentative D call TRBD1 (6 bases). Trimming removed 6 bases from V and 0 bases from J, with 23 bases in between. The CDR3 runs 17 residues. CDR1 is DFQATT, CDR2 SNEGSKA, per germline (reference sequence). CDR3 region: CSARPLGGQTNQETQYF. CDR3 DNA: TGCAGTGCCCGACCCTTGGGTGGACAGACCAACCAAGAGACCCAGTACTTC.

The chain combines TRBV7-9 with TRBJ1-1; D possibly corresponds to TRBD1 (5 bases). Germline-derived CDR1 and CDR2 are SEHNR and FQNEAQ (reference sequence). Between the trimmed V and J ends, which lost 2 bases and 0 bases, there was a span of 19 bases. This CDR3 contains 18 residues. CDR3 sequence (DNA): TGTGCCAGCAGCTTATTCCCAGGGATGGGGCTCATGAACACTGAAGCTTTCTTT. This translates into CASSLFPGMGLMNTEAFF. Together with reference TRBV7-9 and TRBJ1-1, the CDR3 gives the full variable domain: DTGVSQNPRHKITKRGQNVTFRCDPISEHNRLYWYRQTLGQGPEFLTYFQNEAQLEKSRLLSDRFSAERPKGSFSTLEIQRTEQGDSAMYLCASSLFPGMGLMNTEAFFGQGTRLTVV.

This clonotype was detected ten times or more. V is TRBV7-2 and J is TRBJ2-7; TRBD2 aligns across 9 bases. This CDR3 spans 15 amino acids. V trimming: 5 bases; J trimming: 4 bases; junction bases outside the gene matches: 9. Per the germline V gene, CDR1 is SGHTA and CDR2 is FQGNSA. The CDR3 DNA is TGTGCCAGCAGCGTGGAGGGACTAGCAGTGTACGAGCAGTACTTC. Its protein product is CASSVEGLAVYEQYF.

This clonotype was detected many times. V is TRBV9 and J is TRBJ1-1; D ambiguous. Germline CDR1 SGDLS, CDR2 YYNGEE. The V and J ends lost 2 bases and 2 bases respectively, with 10 bases between them. The CDR3 contains 14 residues. The CDR3 region is CASSVGTANTEAFF. The CDR3 nucleotides read TGTGCCAGCAGCGTTGGAACAGCCAACACTGAAGCTTTCTTT.

This clonotype was detected many times. This chain links TRBV7-2 with TRBJ2-3; TRBD1 aligns across 7 bases. The ends lost 2 bases at V and 6 bases at J; junction bases unmatched: 8. Germline V CDR1 and CDR2: SGHTA, FQGNSA. CDR3 length equals 15 residues. The CDR3 DNA sequence: TGTGCCAGCAGCTTAATGCCAGGGGGATTTGATACGCAGTATTTT. This sequence encodes CASSLMPGGFDTQYF.

This clonotype turned up a few times. The rearrangement joins TRBV20-1 to TRBJ2-3, with D tentatively TRBD1 (5 bases). The germline CDR1 and CDR2 sequences are DFQATT and SNEGSKA (reference sequence). The CDR3 extends over 14 amino acids. In DNA form, the CDR3 reads TGCAGCCCAGACCGGCATCGAAGGGGAGATACGCAGTATTTT. Encoded protein: CSPDRHRRGDTQYF.

This clonotype was recorded at least ten times. This chain links TRBV7-2 with TRBJ1-2; D remains ambiguous. CDR1 is SGHTA and CDR2 is FQGNSA in the germline V gene. The CDR3 totals 12 residues. The ends were cut back, 7 bases at V and 5 bases at J, with 11 bases in the middle. The CDR3 DNA follows: TGTGCCAGCACCAACCCGGAATATGGCTACACCTTC. It specifies CASTNPEYGYTF.

This clonotype was found many times. The genes are TRBV5-1 and TRBJ2-7; 7 nucleotides line up with TRBD1. In germline, CDR1 is SGHRS, CDR2 YFSETQ. CDR3 size: 15 residues. V shed 4 bases, J shed 4 bases, and the junction held 11 bases outside the gene matches. The CDR3 here is CASSPAGNRGYEQYF. CDR3 DNA: TGCGCCAGCAGCCCGGCAGGAAACAGGGGTTACGAGCAGTACTTC.

The rearrangement links TRBV27 to TRBJ2-7, with a possible D match to TRBD1 (6 bases). V was clipped by 6 bases and J by 9 bases, with 21 bases between them. The CDR3 consists of 14 residues. The germline V gene encodes CDR1 MNHEY and CDR2 SMNVEV (reference sequence). CDR3: CASRRTGTYVGQYF. The CDR3 nucleotides are TGTGCCAGCAGAAGAACCGGGACATACGTTGGGCAGTACTTC.

This clonotype was observed many times. The rearrangement joins TRBV5-1 to TRBJ2-2; no clear D. Germline V lookup: CDR1 SGHRS, CDR2 YFSETQ. Deletions cut 3 bases from V and 3 bases from J, with 12 bases between. CDR3 length equals 15 residues. The CDR3 loop is CASSSSKSDTGELFF. CDR3 DNA sequence: TGCGCCAGCAGCTCATCAAAAAGCGACACCGGGGAGCTGTTTTTT.

The table lists this clonotype with many counts. The DNA of the CDR3 is TGTGCCAGCAGCTTAGGCCAGTCCCCCTACAATGAGCAGTTCTTC. It encodes CASSLGQSPYNEQFF. The chain carries TRBV7-9 and TRBJ2-1, with D unresolved. The V end lost 1 base, the J end lost 2 bases, and 9 bases lay between the germline ends. This CDR3 contains 15 residues. Germline V gene data show CDR1 as SEHNR and CDR2 as FQNEAQ (reference sequence).

At least ten counts were recorded for this clonotype. The genes are TRBV20-1 and TRBJ2-7; a weak D match, TRBD1 (5 bases). With 6 bases removed from V and 4 bases from J, the gap between germline ends came to 13 bases. Germline loops: CDR1 DFQATT, CDR2 SNEGSKA (reference sequence). The CDR3 covers 12 residues. The CDR3 here is CSALEGAYEQYF. For the CDR3, the DNA is TGCAGTGCCCTCGAAGGGGCATACGAGCAGTACTTC.

This clonotype was seen ten or more times. The genes are TRBV6-5 and TRBJ2-7; 9 bases agree with TRBD2. This CDR3 has 14 residues. CDR1 and CDR2 (germline): MNHEY, SVGAGI. The ends lost 4 bases at V and 3 bases at J; junction bases unmatched: 4. Here the CDR3 reads CASSLLAGLYEQYF. As DNA, the CDR3 is TGTGCCAGCAGTTTGCTAGCGGGACTCTACGAGCAGTACTTC.

This clonotype was detected many times. The chain links TRBV6-1 to TRBJ2-7, with D perhaps given as TRBD1 or TRBD2 (6 bases each). There are 13 residues in the CDR3. V gave up 10 bases and J gave up 2 bases, with 15 bases separating them. Per the germline V gene, CDR1 is MNHNS and CDR2 is SASEGT. In nucleotides, the CDR3 is TGTGCCACGGCTGGGGGCGGGACCTACGAGCAGTACTTC. Translation gives CATAGGGTYEQYF.

This clonotype was picked up many times. The rearrangement joins TRBV5-5 to TRBJ2-5; D may correspond to TRBD1 or TRBD2 (5 bases each). There are 14 residues in the CDR3. V lost 4 bases and J 5 bases, leaving 15 bases between the germline ends. Per the germline V gene, CDR1 is SGHKS and CDR2 is YYEKEE (reference sequence). Written as DNA, the CDR3 is TGTGCCAGCAGCCCGAGGGGTAGAGTGGAGACCCAGTACTTC. Translating gives CASSPRGRVETQYF. The whole variable domain, filled in from reference TRBV5-5 and TRBJ2-5, reads DAGVTQSPTHLIKTRGQQVTLRCSPISGHKSVSWYQQVLGQGPQFIFQYYEKEERGRGNFPDRFSARQFPNYSSELNVNALLLGDSALYLCASSPRGRVETQYFGPGTRLLVL.

Concerning this clonotype: A much larger clone lies one base from this, so it may be a read error. The gene calls are TRBV11-2 and TRBJ2-2; D perhaps matches TRBD2 (6 bases). This CDR3 region has 13 residues. Per the germline V gene, CDR1 is SGHAT and CDR2 is FQNNGV. CDR3 in DNA: TGTGCCAGCAGCTGGCGGGGATCCGGGGAGCTGCTTTTT. Protein product: CASSWRGSGELLF. The full variable domain, with the rest looked up from reference TRBV11-2 and TRBJ2-2, is EAGVAQSPRYKIIEKRQSVAFWCNPISGHATLYWYQQILGQGPKLLIQFQNNGVVDDSQLPKDRFSAERLKGVDSTLKIQPAKLEDSAVYLCASSWRGSGELLFGEGSRLTVL.

This clonotype was observed at least ten times. The rearrangement uses TRBV6-2 or TRBV6-3 and TRBJ2-2; no clear D. CDR1 MNHEY and CDR2 SVGEGT come from the germline V gene. The CDR3 runs to 15 residues. The V and J ends lost 0 bases and 5 bases respectively, with 10 bases between them. CDR3 protein: CASSYSAIVTGELFF. The CDR3 coding sequence is TGTGCCAGCAGTTACTCGGCTATAGTTACCGGGGAGCTGTTTTTT.

This clonotype came up many times. The chain recombines TRBV28 with TRBJ1-5; D is uncertain. The V gene lost 7 bases and the J gene lost 3 bases, with 10 bases spanning the gap. Germline CDR1 is MDHEN and CDR2 is SYDVKM. The CDR3 extends over 13 amino acids. The DNA for the CDR3 is TGTGCCAGCACCCAAGGGATCAATCAGCCCCAGCATTTT. Translation gives CASTQGINQPQHF.

This sequence joins TRBV20-1 and TRBJ1-5, with D possibly TRBD1 on 6 matching bases. Deletions cut 0 bases from V and 2 bases from J, with 11 bases between. CDR3 size: 15 residues. The V gene's germline CDR1 is DFQATT and CDR2 SNEGSKA (reference sequence). In nucleotides, the CDR3 is TGCAGTGCTAGAGAACCAGGGGCAGGCAATCAGCCCCAGCATTTT. Protein: CSAREPGAGNQPQHF.

This clonotype was recorded at least ten times. The chain combines TRBV28 with TRBJ2-6; TRBD1 agrees at 10 bases. The CDR3 is 19 residues long. Per germline, CDR1 MDHEN and CDR2 SYDVKM. V trimming: 5 bases; J trimming: 4 bases; junction bases outside the gene matches: 14. CDR3 amino acids: CASSPLWGTGEQGANVLTF. As DNA, the CDR3 is TGTGCCAGCAGTCCTCTTTGGGGGACAGGGGAGCAAGGGGCCAACGTCCTGACTTTC.